A single T cell receptor beta chain is shown here with its context. The antigen remains unidentified. This sample is part of a study of T cells in Graves' hyperthyroidism and ophthalmopathy. Amplification targeted TCR beta CDR3 regions from RNA transcripts. A first-round RT-PCR of the TCR CDR3 used the HTBI primer set. MiXCR, applied by TCRdb to the multiplex PCR reads, yields one record per CDR3 protein. The table has about 500,000 distinct CDR3 sequences, about 45% seen once. Study findings and constraints: Model-based prediction identified ophthalmopathy a median 6.5 months prior to its onset. Among clonotypes expanded in thyroid above 0.001, most were also found in blood.

Losses at the gene ends were 3 bases for V and 0 bases for J; bases not matched to a gene: 7. CDR1 and CDR2 from the germline V gene are ENHRY and SYGVKD. This CDR3 has 16 residues. Used for diagnoses were clinical symptoms, serum thyroxine and TRAb, thyroid ultrasound and orbital computed tomography. The sequencing input was peripheral blood or thyroid tissue (not recorded which). This rearrangement joins TRBV10-3 to TRBJ2-5; 7 bases are a match to TRBD1. This TCR came from an adult woman with Graves' disease, either hyperthyroidism or ophthalmopathy (not recorded which). CDR3 DNA: TGTGCCATCAGTGACGGGCCAGGGGGATACCAAGAGACCCAGTACTTC. Amino acid sequence: CAISDGPGGYQETQYF.